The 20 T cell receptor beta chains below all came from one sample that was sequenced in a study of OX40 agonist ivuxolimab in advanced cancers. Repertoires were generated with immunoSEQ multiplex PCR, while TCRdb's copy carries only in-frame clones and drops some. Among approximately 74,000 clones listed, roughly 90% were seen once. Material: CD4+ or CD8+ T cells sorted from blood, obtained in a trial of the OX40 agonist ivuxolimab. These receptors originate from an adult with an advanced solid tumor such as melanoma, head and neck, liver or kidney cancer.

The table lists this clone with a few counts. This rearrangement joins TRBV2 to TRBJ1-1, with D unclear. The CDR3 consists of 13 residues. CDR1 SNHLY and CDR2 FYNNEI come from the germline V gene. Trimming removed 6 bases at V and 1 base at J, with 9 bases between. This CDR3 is CASSMDGNTEAFF. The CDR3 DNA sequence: TGTGCCAGCAGCATGGACGGGAACACTGAAGCTTTCTTT.

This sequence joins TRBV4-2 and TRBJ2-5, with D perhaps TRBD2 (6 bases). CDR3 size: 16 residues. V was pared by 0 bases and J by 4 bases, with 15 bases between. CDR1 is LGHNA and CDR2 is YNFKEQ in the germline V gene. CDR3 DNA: TGTGCCAGCAGCCAAGAAGGAGGGGTTGCGGTAGAGACCCAGTACTTC. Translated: CASSQEGGVAVETQYF.

Here the CDR3 reads CASSPPNRGKDTQYF. The CDR3 DNA reads as TGTGCCAGCTCACCACCCAACAGGGGAAAGGATACGCAGTATTTT. The V and J genes are TRBV18 and TRBJ2-3, with 7 positions matching TRBD1. The CDR3 is made up of 15 amino acids. V lost 0 bases to trimming and J lost 6 bases; unmatched junction nucleotides: 6. CDR1 and CDR2 from the germline V gene are KGHSH and LQKENI.

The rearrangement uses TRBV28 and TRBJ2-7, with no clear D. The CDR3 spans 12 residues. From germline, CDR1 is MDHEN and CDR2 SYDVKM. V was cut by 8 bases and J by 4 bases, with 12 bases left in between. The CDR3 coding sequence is TGTGCCAGCTGCGCGGAAGTATACGAGCAGTACTTC. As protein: CASCAEVYEQYF.

CDR3 residues: CASSYSTKGDTQYF. CDR3 in DNA: TGTGCCAGCAGTTACTCTACCAAGGGAGATACGCAGTATTTT. This chain links TRBV6-5 with TRBJ2-3; D gene uncertain. This CDR3 has 14 residues. CDR1 is MNHEY, CDR2 SVGAGI, per germline. V dropped 0 bases and J dropped 5 bases, with 9 bases sitting between them.

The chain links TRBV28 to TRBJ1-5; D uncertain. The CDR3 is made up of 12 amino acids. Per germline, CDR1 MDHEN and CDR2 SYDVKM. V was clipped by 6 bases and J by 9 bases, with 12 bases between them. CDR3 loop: CASRASFRPQHF. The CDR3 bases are TGTGCCAGCAGGGCATCTTTTAGGCCCCAGCATTTT.

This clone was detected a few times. CDR3 in DNA: TGTGCCAGCAGCTTCCGACTAGCGGGCCTCCAAGAGACCCAGTACTTC. It encodes CASSFRLAGLQETQYF. The V call is TRBV7-2, the J call TRBJ2-5; TRBD2 agrees at 10 bases. Germline CDR1 reads SGHTA; CDR2 reads FQGNSA. The trim removed 3 bases at V and 1 base at J, leaving 5 bases unmatched. The CDR3 loop spans 16 amino acids.

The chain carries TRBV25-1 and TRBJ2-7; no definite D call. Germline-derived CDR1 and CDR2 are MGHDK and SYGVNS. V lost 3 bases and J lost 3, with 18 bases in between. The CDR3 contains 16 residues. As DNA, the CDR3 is TGTGCCAGCAGTGATGCGGCCTCAACCCTCCTCTACGAGCAGTACTTC. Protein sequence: CASSDAASTLLYEQYF.

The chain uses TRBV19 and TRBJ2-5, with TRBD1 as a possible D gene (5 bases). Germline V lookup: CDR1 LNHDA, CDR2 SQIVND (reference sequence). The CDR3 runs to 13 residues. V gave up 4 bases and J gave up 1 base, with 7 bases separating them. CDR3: CASSKGAQETQYF. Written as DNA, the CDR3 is TGTGCCAGTAGTAAAGGGGCCCAAGAGACCCAGTACTTC.

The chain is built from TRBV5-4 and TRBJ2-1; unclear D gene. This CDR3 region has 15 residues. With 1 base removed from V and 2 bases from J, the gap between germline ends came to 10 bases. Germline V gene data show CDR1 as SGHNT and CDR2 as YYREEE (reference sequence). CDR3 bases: TGTGCCAGCAGCTTGTCCCCGGTCGCCTACAATGAGCAGTTCTTC. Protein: CASSLSPVAYNEQFF. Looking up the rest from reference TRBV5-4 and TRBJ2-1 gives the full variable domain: ETGVTQSPTHLIKTRGQQVTLRCSSQSGHNTVSWYQQALGQGPQFIFQYYREEENGRGNFPPRFSGLQFPNYSSELNVNALELDDSALYLCASSLSPVAYNEQFFGPGTRLTVL.

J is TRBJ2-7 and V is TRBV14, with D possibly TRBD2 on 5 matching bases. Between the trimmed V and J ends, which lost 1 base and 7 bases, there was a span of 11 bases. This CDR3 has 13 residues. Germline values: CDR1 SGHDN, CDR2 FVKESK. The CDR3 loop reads CASSQGSGSEQYF. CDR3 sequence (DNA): TGTGCCAGCAGCCAAGGCTCGGGGTCGGAGCAGTACTTC. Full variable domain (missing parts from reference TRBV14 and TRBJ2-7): EAGVTQFPSHSVIEKGQTVTLRCDPISGHDNLYWYRRVMGKEIKFLLHFVKESKQDESGMPNNRFLAERTGGTYSTLKVQPAELEDSGVYFCASSQGSGSEQYFGPGTRLTVT.

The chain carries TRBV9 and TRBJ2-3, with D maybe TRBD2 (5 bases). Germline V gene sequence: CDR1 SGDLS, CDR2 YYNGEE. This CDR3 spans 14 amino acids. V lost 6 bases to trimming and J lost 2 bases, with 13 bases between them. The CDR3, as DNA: TGTGCCAGCATTTCGGACTCTCCCACAGATACGCAGTATTTT. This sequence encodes CASISDSPTDTQYF. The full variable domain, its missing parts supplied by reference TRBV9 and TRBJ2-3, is DSGVTQTPKHLITATGQRVTLRCSPRSGDLSVYWYQQSLDQGLQFLIQYYNGEERAKGNILERFSAQQFPDLHSELNLSSLELGDSALYFCASISDSPTDTQYFGPGTRLTVL.

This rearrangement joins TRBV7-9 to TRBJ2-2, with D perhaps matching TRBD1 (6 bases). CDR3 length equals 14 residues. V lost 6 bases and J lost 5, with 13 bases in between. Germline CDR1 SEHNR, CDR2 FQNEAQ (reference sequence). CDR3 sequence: CASSYHRETGELFF. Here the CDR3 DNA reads TGTGCCAGCAGTTACCACAGGGAAACCGGGGAGCTGTTTTTT.

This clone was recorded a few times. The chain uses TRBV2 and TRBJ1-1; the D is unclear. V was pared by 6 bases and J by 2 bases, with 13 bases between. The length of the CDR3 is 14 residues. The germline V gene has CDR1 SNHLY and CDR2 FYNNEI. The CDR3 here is CASSTQRANTEAFF. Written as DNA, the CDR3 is TGTGCCAGCAGCACCCAGAGGGCTAACACTGAAGCTTTCTTT.

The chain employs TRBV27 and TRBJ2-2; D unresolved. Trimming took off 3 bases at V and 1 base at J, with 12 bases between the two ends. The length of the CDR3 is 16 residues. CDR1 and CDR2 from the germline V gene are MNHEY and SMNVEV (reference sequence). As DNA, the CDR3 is TGTGCCAGCAGTTTCGTGGGTGGATTGAACACCGGGGAGCTGTTTTTT. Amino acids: CASSFVGGLNTGELFF.

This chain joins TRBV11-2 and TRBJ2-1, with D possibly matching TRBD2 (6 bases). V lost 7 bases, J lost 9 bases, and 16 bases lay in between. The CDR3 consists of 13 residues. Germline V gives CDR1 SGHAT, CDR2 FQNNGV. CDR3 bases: TGTGCCAGCACCACCTCGGGGGTGGGTGAGCAGTTCTTC. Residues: CASTTSGVGEQFF.

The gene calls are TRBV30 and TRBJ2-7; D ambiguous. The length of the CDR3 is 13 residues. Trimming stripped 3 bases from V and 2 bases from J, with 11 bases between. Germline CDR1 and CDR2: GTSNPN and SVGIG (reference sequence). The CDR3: CAWRDLGPYEQYF. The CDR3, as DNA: TGTGCCTGGAGGGACCTAGGGCCCTACGAGCAGTACTTC. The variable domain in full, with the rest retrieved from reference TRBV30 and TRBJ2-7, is SQTIHQWPATLVQPVGSPLSLECTVEGTSNPNLYWYRQAAGRGLQLLFYSVGIGQISSEVPQNLSASRPQDRQFILSSKKLLLSDSGFYLCAWRDLGPYEQYFGPGTRLTVT.

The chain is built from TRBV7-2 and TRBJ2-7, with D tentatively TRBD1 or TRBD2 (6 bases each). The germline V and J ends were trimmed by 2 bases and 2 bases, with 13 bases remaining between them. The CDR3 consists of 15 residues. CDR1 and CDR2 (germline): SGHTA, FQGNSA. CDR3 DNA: TGTGCCAGCAGCTTATTTGGGGGGCCCACCTACGAGCAGTACTTC. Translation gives CASSLFGGPTYEQYF.

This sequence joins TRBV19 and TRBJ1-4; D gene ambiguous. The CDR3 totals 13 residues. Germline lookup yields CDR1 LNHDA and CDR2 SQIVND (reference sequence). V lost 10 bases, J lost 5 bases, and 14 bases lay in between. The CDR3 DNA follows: TGTGCCACCGGACGGGATCCCAATGAAAAACTGTTTTTT. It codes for CATGRDPNEKLFF.

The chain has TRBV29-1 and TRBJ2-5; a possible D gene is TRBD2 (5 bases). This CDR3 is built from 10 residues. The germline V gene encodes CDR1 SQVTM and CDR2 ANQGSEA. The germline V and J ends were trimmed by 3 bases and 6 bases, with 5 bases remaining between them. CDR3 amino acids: CSVDGKTQYF. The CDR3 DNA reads TGCAGCGTTGACGGGAAGACCCAGTACTTC.